Listed below are T cell receptor beta chains from one sample, sequenced in a study of control samples from healthy donors and cancer patients. TCRdb keeps only in-frame clones here, not all; method: immunoSEQ multiplex PCR. Of about 170,000 clones listed, 80% to 95% are singletons. The sample taken for sequencing was blood. Receptors were obtained from a woman aged 55-75 years in good health. Both conserved end residues are part of each CDR3. Each record gives: D gene, J gene, clone size, V gene, CDR3 DNA, CDR3 protein. D genes are given only for firm matches. Clone size is stated in some rows and not others, as once, few, many or a class when expanded.

>NA|TRBJ1-1|NA|TRBV7-2
TGTGCCAGCAGCTTAGAAGGACAGCTCACTGAAGCTTTCTTT
CASSLEGQLTEAFF
>TRBD2|TRBJ2-7|NA|TRBV5-1
TGCGCCAGCAGCTTGGGGGGGACTAGCGCTGTCGAGCAGTACTTC
CASSLGGTSAVEQYF
>NA|TRBJ1-6|few|TRBV3-1/TRBV3-2
TGTGCCAGCAGCCCTCGCAGTTCACCCCTCCACTTT
CASSPRSSPLHF
>NA|TRBJ1-6|NA|TRBV5-8
TGTGCCAGCAGCTTGGCCAGAACAGGACCCAATTCACCCCTCCACTTT
CASSLARTGPNSPLHF
>NA|TRBJ1-5|NA|TRBV7-9
TGTGCCAGCAGCCATTCTTTACAGGTCAATCAGCCCCAGCATTTT
CASSHSLQVNQPQHF
>NA|TRBJ2-2|NA|TRBV11-3
TGTGCCAGCAGCTTAGTCGGCTCGGCCGGGGAGCTGTTTTTT
CASSLVGSAGELFF
>NA|TRBJ1-3|NA|TRBV6-5
TGTGCCAGCAGTTACTCAAGGACGGACCTGAACACCATATATTTT
CASSYSRTDLNTIYF
>NA|TRBJ1-5|NA|TRBV7-3
TGTGCCAGCAGCTTACAATTCGGAGGCAATCAGCCCCAGCATTTT
CASSLQFGGNQPQHF
>NA|TRBJ2-1|NA|TRBV7-3
TGTGCCAGCAGCTTCGGGACTTCGTACAATGAGCAGTTCTTC
CASSFGTSYNEQFF
>NA|TRBJ2-1|once|TRBV6-6
TGTGCCAGCAGGCAGGGTCCGGTTTACAATGAGCAGTTCTTC
CASRQGPVYNEQFF
>NA|TRBJ2-5|NA|TRBV6-6
TGTGCCAGCAGCTTCCAGAGGACACCTCAAGAGACCCAGTACTTC
CASSFQRTPQETQYF
>NA|TRBJ1-5|NA|TRBV19
TGTGCCAGTAGTATAGGGCAGCCTCCTCAGCCCCAGCATTTT
CASSIGQPPQPQHF
>NA|TRBJ1-6|NA|TRBV7-2
TGTGCCAGCAGCTTAGGTGTCGGGAATTCACCCCTCCACTTT
CASSLGVGNSPLHF
>TRBD1|TRBJ1-2|NA|TRBV25-1
TGTGCCAGCAGTGGGAAACAGACAGGGGCGGGCGGCTACACCTTC
CASSGKQTGAGGYTF
>NA|TRBJ2-1|NA|TRBV6-6
TGTGCCAGCAGTTATCGTGACTTGGGTGAGCAGTTCTTC
CASSYRDLGEQFF
>NA|TRBJ2-5|NA|TRBV7-2
TGTGCCAGCAGCTTCTGGACCCGAAGGGAAGAGACCCAGTACTTC
CASSFWTRREETQYF
>NA|TRBJ1-3|NA|TRBV28
TGTGCCAGCAGTTTATTACTCAGGGACTCCGGAAACACCATATATTTT
CASSLLLRDSGNTIYF
>NA|TRBJ1-1|NA|TRBV18
TGTGCCAGCTCGGAAGACCAAGGGAGAACTGAAGCTTTCTTT
CASSEDQGRTEAFF
>TRBD1|TRBJ2-5|NA|TRBV7-7
TGTGCCAGCAGTAGACAGGGGACTCGCTACGGGGAGACCCAGTACTTC
CASSRQGTRYGETQYF
>TRBD2|TRBJ2-3|NA|TRBV18
TGTGCCAGCTCACAGAGCCAGACTAGCGGGGGGACAGATACGCAGTATTTT
CASSQSQTSGGTDTQYF
>TRBD2|TRBJ2-7|NA|TRBV7-8
TGTGCCAGCAGCTTAGCGCTAGCGGGGGTTCTCACCTACGAGCAGTACTTC
CASSLALAGVLTYEQYF
>NA|TRBJ1-1|NA|TRBV7-9
TGTGCCAGCAGCTCCCTCGTAGGCACTGAAGCTTTCTTT
CASSSLVGTEAFF
>TRBD2|TRBJ2-3|NA|TRBV5-1
TGCGCCAGCAGCCCACGGACTAGCGGGGGGAGAGATACGCAGTATTTT
CASSPRTSGGRDTQYF
>TRBD1|TRBJ1-5|few|TRBV9
TGTGCCAGCAGCGTTGGGACAGGGATGAGCAATCAGCCCCAGCATTTT
CASSVGTGMSNQPQHF
>NA|TRBJ1-3|NA|TRBV30
TGTGCCTGGAGTGTTCAGGGTGGTGGAAACACCATATATTTT
CAWSVQGGGNTIYF
>NA|TRBJ2-3|NA|TRBV2
TGTGCCAGCAGGCCCGCACAGTTTACAGATACGCAGTATTTT
CASRPAQFTDTQYF
>NA|TRBJ2-2|few|TRBV7-9
TGTGCCAGCAGCTCCGCCAGGAACACCGGGGAGCTGTTTTTT
CASSSARNTGELFF
>TRBD2|TRBJ2-1|once|TRBV7-2
TGTGCCAGCAGCCGGACTAGCGGGGTTAATGAGCAGTTCTTC
CASSRTSGVNEQFF
>TRBD1|TRBJ1-2|NA|TRBV5-1
TGCGCCAGCAGCTCCGGGACAGGGTATGACTATGGCTACACCTTC
CASSSGTGYDYGYTF
>NA|TRBJ1-2|NA|TRBV2
TGTGCCAGCAGTGAAGGACGAAGCAACTATGGCTACACCTTC
CASSEGRSNYGYTF
>NA|TRBJ1-1|NA|TRBV12-3/TRBV12-4
TGTGCCAGCAGTCCATCGAATTTCGGGGCTTTCTTT
CASSPSNFGAFF
>TRBD2|TRBJ2-7|once|TRBV5-5
TGTGCCAGCAGACTTCTGGCGGGGGGGCCGGGGGAGCAGTACTTC
CASRLLAGGPGEQYF
>NA|TRBJ1-6|NA|TRBV6-5
TGTGCCAGCAGGGGACAAATAAATTCACCCCTCCACTTT
CASRGQINSPLHF
>NA|TRBJ1-5|NA|TRBV12-3/TRBV12-4
TGTGCCAGCCAGAGCAGGGAAAATCAGCCCCAGCATTTT
CASQSRENQPQHF
>NA|TRBJ1-1|NA|TRBV18
TGTGCCAGCTCACCGGACCAATTGAACACTGAAGCTTTCTTT
CASSPDQLNTEAFF
>NA|TRBJ1-5|once|TRBV7-2
TGTGCCAGCAGCCCGCATTGGGATAGCAATCAGCCCCAGCATTTT
CASSPHWDSNQPQHF
>NA|TRBJ1-6|NA|TRBV7-9
TGTGCCAGCAGCCCCGTAGGACACTCTAATTCACCCCTCCACTTT
CASSPVGHSNSPLHF
>NA|TRBJ1-1|NA|TRBV9
TGTGCCAGCAGCAAACTCGCCCCCGGTGAAGCTTTCTTT
CASSKLAPGEAFF
>TRBD1|TRBJ1-2|NA|TRBV9
TGTGCCAGCAGCCCGACAGGGGAGGACTATGGCTACACCTTC
CASSPTGEDYGYTF
>NA|TRBJ2-6|NA|TRBV7-2
TGTGCCAGCAGCTTAGTAGTCTCCCGGGCAGGGGCCAACGTCCTGACTTTC
CASSLVVSRAGANVLTF
>TRBD2|TRBJ2-3|NA|TRBV4-2
TGTGCCAGCAGCCAAGAAGGAGGCGGGGGGGCAGATACGCAGTATTTT
CASSQEGGGGADTQYF
>NA|TRBJ1-1|NA|TRBV2
TGTGCCAGCAGGCGGACATACTCCCTGAACACTGAAGCTTTCTTT
CASRRTYSLNTEAFF
>NA|TRBJ2-2|NA|TRBV6-4
TGTGCCAGCAGCAGACTCGCGAACACCGGGGAGCTGTTTTTT
CASSRLANTGELFF
>NA|TRBJ1-2|NA|TRBV29-1
TGCAGCGCGCTGGACTCTGGACGGAACTATGGCTACACCTTC
CSALDSGRNYGYTF
>TRBD2|TRBJ2-5|NA|TRBV11-3
TGTGCCAGCAGCCGAACCGGGAGGAAAGGAGAGACCCAGTACTTC
CASSRTGRKGETQYF
>NA|TRBJ2-7|NA|TRBV6-6
TGTGCCAGCAGTTATAGCAGTCGTTACGAGCAGTACTTC
CASSYSSRYEQYF
>TRBD1|TRBJ2-4|NA|TRBV9
TGTGCCAGCAGCGTAGACGCACGAGCAGGGGGAAACATTCAGTACTTC
CASSVDARAGGNIQYF
>NA|TRBJ2-1|NA|TRBV7-2
TGTGCCAGCAGCTCGACAGTATACAATGAGCAGTTCTTC
CASSSTVYNEQFF
>NA|TRBJ1-2|NA|TRBV6-5
TGTGCCAGCAGCCAGGGTGGTGATGGCTACACCTTC
CASSQGGDGYTF
>NA|TRBJ2-4|once|TRBV6-1
TGTGCCAGCAGTGAAGGGGCAGGGTTTGGAAACATTCAGTACTTC
CASSEGAGFGNIQYF